This entry lists 17 T cell receptor beta chains sequenced from one sample in a study of identical twins. In TCRdb, the 5' RACE reads were re-called with MiXCR into one record per CDR3 protein. The repertoire holds 500,000 to 700,000 distinct CDR3 sequences, under 8.5% seen once, with 1.5% to 2% in the top ten. The data also belong to a second study, concerning yellow fever vaccine responses in identical twins.

The sequencing input was PBMCs. These receptors originate from a woman aged 18-29 years in good health.

The CDR3 here is CASSLRTGSGYTF. The CDR3, as DNA: TGTGCCAGCAGCTTGCGTACAGGGAGTGGCTACACCTTC. The chain combines TRBV5-8 with TRBJ1-2, with TRBD1 as a possible D gene (6 bases). Trimming stripped 1 base from V and 7 bases from J, with 11 bases between. This CDR3 is 13 amino acids long. CDR1 and CDR2 from the germline V gene are SGHTS and YDEGEE.

This clonotype was detected ten times or more. The gene calls are TRBV6-2 or TRBV6-3 and TRBJ1-2, with 9 bases aligning to TRBD1. This CDR3 contains 17 residues. CDR1 MNHEY and CDR2 SVGEGT come from the germline V gene. The V and J ends lost 6 bases and 2 bases, in that order; junction bases with no gene match: 13. The CDR3: CASRVPGDRVPNYGYTF. CDR3 nucleotides: TGTGCCAGCAGGGTCCCCGGGGACAGGGTACCGAACTATGGCTACACCTTC.

The chain has TRBV5-4 and TRBJ2-3, with D perhaps being TRBD1 or TRBD2 (5 bases each). With 4 bases removed from V and 2 bases from J, the gap between germline ends came to 17 bases. The CDR3 sequence is 16 residues long. Per germline, CDR1 SGHNT and CDR2 YYREEE (reference sequence). This CDR3 is CASSQMTGTPTDTQYF. DNA of the CDR3: TGTGCCAGCAGCCAGATGACCGGGACCCCCACAGATACGCAGTATTTT.

This clonotype has at least ten counts. V is TRBV28 and J is TRBJ2-2; D possibly uses TRBD1 or TRBD2 (5 bases each). V shed 6 bases and J shed 5 bases, with 13 bases lying between them. The germline CDR1 and CDR2 sequences are MDHEN and SYDVKM. The CDR3 length is 14 residues. The CDR3 is CASRAGALTGELFF. The DNA of the CDR3 is TGTGCCAGCAGGGCCGGGGCACTAACCGGGGAGCTGTTTTTT.

As for this clonotype: A read error is possible here, since a much larger clone lies one base away. The rearrangement joins TRBV12-3 or TRBV12-4 to TRBJ2-3, with D possibly called TRBD1 or TRBD2 (5 bases each). The CDR3 spans 16 residues. The CDR3 nucleotides are TGTGCCAGCAGTTTAATGGGACCTACCTTGCCAGATACGCAGTGTTTT. This gives the protein CASSLMGPTLPDTQCF.

This clonotype was detected many times. The V call is TRBV12-3 or TRBV12-4, the J call TRBJ1-1; 7 bases line up with TRBD1. This CDR3 is built from 14 residues. The trim removed 4 bases at V and 1 base at J, leaving 3 bases unmatched. CDR3 amino acids: CASSSRDRNTEAFF. As DNA, the CDR3 is TGTGCCAGCAGTTCCCGGGACAGGAACACTGAAGCTTTCTTT.

In its sample, this clonotype was seen a few times. The V call is TRBV10-3, the J call TRBJ2-7, with TRBD2 matching over 14 bases. Germline values: CDR1 ENHRY, CDR2 SYGVKD. The CDR3 totals 18 residues. V was pared by 3 bases and J by 5 bases, with 12 bases of the junction left unmatched. This chain's CDR3 is CAISDPGLAGGPGHEQYF. CDR3 in DNA: TGTGCCATCAGTGACCCTGGACTAGCGGGAGGCCCGGGCCACGAGCAGTACTTC.

The V and J genes are TRBV27 and TRBJ1-2, with D tentatively TRBD1 (6 bases). There are 14 residues in the CDR3. V dropped 6 bases and J dropped 4 bases, with 15 bases sitting between them. The germline V gene encodes CDR1 MNHEY and CDR2 SMNVEV (reference sequence). The CDR3 DNA is TGTGCCAGCAGCCCCGCCGGGGGCGGCTATGGCTACACCTTC. It is translated as CASSPAGGGYGYTF.

This clonotype was observed a few times. The chain combines TRBV29-1 with TRBJ2-2; D may be TRBD2 (7 bases). V lost 7 bases, J lost 0 bases, and 15 bases lay in between. The CDR3 runs to 15 residues. CDR1 and CDR2 from the germline V gene are SQVTM and ANQGSEA. DNA for the CDR3: TGCAGCGCCCGAGGGGGGGGGGCGAACACCGGGGAGCTGTTTTTT. Translated, it gives CSARGGGANTGELFF.

This clonotype showed up many times. The J gene is TRBJ2-2, the V gene TRBV12-3 or TRBV12-4, with TRBD1 matching over 7 bases. This CDR3 spans 16 amino acids. Germline trimming cut 5 bases from V and 0 bases from J; bases unmatched to any gene: 6. CDR3: CASSPGGRANTGELFF. In DNA, the CDR3 is TGTGCCAGCAGTCCAGGGGGACGGGCGAACACCGGGGAGCTGTTTTTT.

This clonotype has ten or more counts. The chain couples TRBV11-2 to TRBJ1-2; a weak D match, TRBD1 (5 bases). Germline lookup yields CDR1 SGHAT and CDR2 FQNNGV. V was cut by 0 bases and J by 5 bases, with 13 bases left in between. This CDR3 is 15 amino acids long. The CDR3 DNA sequence: TGTGCCAGCAGCTTAGATTGGGCCGGGGGTTATGGCTACACCTTC. As protein: CASSLDWAGGYGYTF.

This clonotype was seen many times. The chain uses TRBV29-1 and TRBJ1-1; D gene unclear. The germline V gene encodes CDR1 SQVTM and CDR2 ANQGSEA. The CDR3 length is 14 residues. V was cut by 7 bases and J by 1 base, with 16 bases left in between. CDR3 residues: CSESKGFSNTEAFF. CDR3 bases: TGCAGCGAATCAAAGGGTTTCTCGAACACTGAAGCTTTCTTT.

This clonotype turned up a few times. The chain joins TRBV7-6 to TRBJ1-4; D uncertain. The V gene lost 1 base and the J gene lost 4 bases, with 10 bases spanning the gap. CDR3 length: 15 residues. The germline V gene encodes CDR1 SGHVS and CDR2 FNYEAQ. The CDR3 nucleotides read TGTGCCAGCAGCTTAGGCGCACAGTATAATGAAAAACTGTTTTTT. It encodes CASSLGAQYNEKLFF.

This clonotype appeared a few times. CDR3 DNA: TGCGCCAGCAGTGAAGGAGGAGACCGCGCGAACACCGGGGAGCTGTTTTTT. Translated, it gives CASSEGGDRANTGELFF. V usage is TRBV10-2 and J usage is TRBJ2-2; D is possibly TRBD2 (5 bases). Trimming removed 3 bases at V and 0 bases at J, with 14 bases between. The length of the CDR3 is 17 residues. The germline V gene has CDR1 WSHSY and CDR2 SAAADI.

This clonotype was found a few times. This chain joins TRBV3-1 and TRBJ2-3, with no clear D. V lost 2 bases to trimming and J lost 6 bases, with 6 bases between them. The CDR3 is 12 amino acids. Germline CDR1 and CDR2: LGHDT and YNNKEL (reference sequence). The CDR3 nucleotides are TGTGCCAGCAGCCAAATCAAGGATACGCAGTATTTT. It is translated as CASSQIKDTQYF.

This clonotype appeared many times. CDR3: CASSLAGLAGGPGELFF. Written as DNA, the CDR3 is TGTGCCAGCAGCTTAGCCGGGCTAGCGGGAGGACCAGGGGAGCTGTTTTTT. The chain links TRBV7-8 to TRBJ2-2; 11 bases line up with TRBD2. CDR3 size: 17 residues. With V trimmed by 0 bases and J by 8 bases, 8 bases remained unmatched. CDR1 and CDR2 (germline): SGHVS, FQNEAQ.

Ten or more counts support this clonotype. The CDR3 DNA reads as TGTGCCAGCAGCTTAGATGGACAACCCTACGAGCAGTACGTC. It specifies CASSLDGQPYEQYV. The chain recombines TRBV7-2 with TRBJ2-7; maybe TRBD1 (5 bases). This CDR3 contains 14 residues. Germline V gives CDR1 SGHTA, CDR2 FQGNSA. Deletions cut 1 base from V and 2 bases from J, with 9 bases between.